This T cell receptor (beta chain) was recovered during a study of cytomegalovirus exposure and HLA in healthy donors. Whole-study results and caveats: In a later analysis, across HLA loci, associated TCR counts were highest for DRB1, lowest for HLA-C. Sequence variants that were highly shared formed a cluster that was likely a sequencing artifact. Three chains linked to CMV were shown in vitro to be specific for CMV antigens. Available immune exposure information was restricted to CMV serostatus only.

Points on this clone: Its antigen is not known.

The PCR was carried out with 60 Vbeta primers and 13 Jbeta primers. Using immunoSEQ multiplex PCR, the repertoire was profiled, and TCRdb retains in-frame clones only, with some absent. This sample has about 140,000 clones, with more than 70% found just once. The CDR3 is 17 amino acids. The J segment lost 1 base and the V segment lost 5 bases, leaving 10 bases of the junction unmatched. CDR1 is LNHDA, CDR2 SQIVND, per germline (reference sequence). The sequenced material came from PBMCs. This clonotype was sampled from a man aged 40-50 years in good health and CMV-seronegative. The chain has TRBV19 and TRBJ2-3; 9 nucleotides match TRBD2. CDR3: CASSPNQRGARTDTQYF. The CDR3 DNA reads TGTGCCAGTAGTCCAAACCAGCGGGGGGCCCGCACAGATACGCAGTATTTT.